Below, 22 T cell receptor beta chains from the same sample are listed, as sequenced in a study of control samples from healthy donors and cancer patients. Sequencing used immunoSEQ multiplex PCR; TCRdb keeps in-frame clones, though not all of them. The data contain about 160,000 clones, approximately 92% of them singletons. The sample comprised blood. The origin of the receptors is a woman in her sixties in good health.

The V gene is TRBV12-3 or TRBV12-4, the J gene TRBJ1-2; D unclear. This CDR3 comprises 13 residues. Between the trimmed V and J ends, which lost 6 bases and 6 bases, there was a span of 14 bases. In DNA form, the CDR3 reads TGTGCCAGCAGCCCGGGTCGGTGGAATGGCTACACCTTC. It yields the protein CASSPGRWNGYTF.

This chain links TRBV3-1 (or the pseudogene TRBV3-2) with TRBJ2-3; 8 bases are a match to TRBD2. CDR1 is LGHDT and CDR2 is YNNKEL in the germline V gene (reference sequence). The CDR3 spans 15 residues. V trimming: 6 bases; J trimming: 4 bases; junction bases outside the gene matches: 9. The CDR3 here is CASRYWRGAPDTQYF. CDR3 nucleotides: TGTGCCAGCAGGTACTGGCGGGGGGCGCCAGATACGCAGTATTTT.

DNA of the CDR3: TGTGCCAGCAGCCAAGACGTCGGCAGGGTGGGTGAAAAACTGTTTTTT. Translation: CASSQDVGRVGEKLFF. The rearrangement uses TRBV3-1 (or the pseudogene TRBV3-2) and TRBJ1-4, with D possibly being TRBD1 (5 bases). Germline assignment: CDR1 LGHDT and CDR2 YNNKEL (reference sequence). V shed 0 bases and J shed 7 bases, with 15 bases lying between them. The CDR3 contains 16 residues.

The gene calls are TRBV29-1 and TRBJ2-4; TRBD1 agrees at 10 bases. The J segment lost 10 bases and the V segment lost 7 bases, leaving 4 bases of the junction unmatched. The length of the CDR3 is 11 residues. Germline CDR1 SQVTM, CDR2 ANQGSEA. Here the CDR3 reads CSAADRGIQYF. The CDR3 nucleotides are TGCAGCGCCGCGGACAGGGGGATTCAGTACTTC.

About this clone itself: The sample holds other DNA sequences that translate to the same CDR3. The chain has TRBV20-1 and TRBJ1-2; D may be TRBD1 (6 bases). The length of the CDR3 is 11 residues. The V gene lost 5 bases and the J gene lost 4 bases, with 8 bases spanning the gap. Germline assignment: CDR1 DFQATT and CDR2 SNEGSKA (reference sequence). Here the CDR3 reads CSASTGYGYTF. As DNA, the CDR3 is TGCAGTGCTTCGACAGGCTATGGCTACACCTTC.

V usage is TRBV7-9 and J usage is TRBJ1-1, with TRBD1 matching over 9 bases. This CDR3 is built from 16 residues. The germline V gene has CDR1 SEHNR and CDR2 FQNEAQ (reference sequence). V shed 5 bases and J 2 bases; nucleotides not matched to a gene: 9. CDR3 nucleotides: TGTGCCAGCAGCCTTAGACAGGGGGAGGGAAACACTGAAGCTTTCTTT. It encodes CASSLRQGEGNTEAFF.

The count of this clone is one. V gene TRBV3-1 (or the pseudogene TRBV3-2) combines with J gene TRBJ2-3, with 8 bases identical to TRBD2. The CDR3 is made up of 14 amino acids. The germline V gene has CDR1 LGHDT and CDR2 YNNKEL (reference sequence). With 5 bases clipped from V and 4 bases from J, the junction kept 5 bases outside the gene matches. This CDR3 reads CASSKSGGADTQYF. DNA for the CDR3: TGTGCCAGCAGCAAAAGCGGGGGAGCAGATACGCAGTATTTT.

The rearrangement joins TRBV7-2 to TRBJ2-1, with 9 bases matching TRBD2. After removal of 6 bases from V and 10 bases from J, the junction contained 19 bases not matched to a gene. The CDR3 loop spans 17 amino acids. CDR1 SGHTA and CDR2 FQGNSA come from the germline V gene. The CDR3 coding sequence is TGTGCCAGCAGATCCGAGGGTAGCGGGGGTTATACAATGGAGCAGTTCTTC. This encodes CASRSEGSGGYTMEQFF.

The genes are TRBV6-5 and TRBJ1-5, with 7 nucleotides matching TRBD1. V was pared by 6 bases and J by 4 bases, with 6 bases of the junction left unmatched. From germline, CDR1 is MNHEY and CDR2 SVGAGI. This CDR3 is 14 amino acids long. The CDR3 nucleotides are TGTGCCAGCAGAGGGGGACAGACAAATCAGCCCCAGCATTTT. Translated, it gives CASRGGQTNQPQHF.

This clone appeared a single time. The V and J genes are TRBV12-3 or TRBV12-4 and TRBJ2-5, with TRBD1 as a possible D gene (5 bases). CDR3 size: 13 residues. The V end was cut by 1 base, the J end by 5 bases, with 8 bases between. CDR3 DNA sequence: TGTGCCAGCAGTTTAGACAGGCGGGAGACCCAGTACTTC. Translated, it gives CASSLDRRETQYF.

This chain joins TRBV12-3 or TRBV12-4 and TRBJ1-5; D is ambiguous. The V end was cut by 3 bases, the J end by 5 bases, with 8 bases between. The CDR3 is 13 amino acids. Here the CDR3 DNA reads TGTGCCAGCAGTTTTTCGGGATATCAGCCCCAGCATTTT. Translated: CASSFSGYQPQHF.

The chain links TRBV2 to TRBJ1-5, with unresolved D. CDR1 is SNHLY, CDR2 FYNNEI, per germline. V was cut by 0 bases and J by 7 bases, with 10 bases left in between. The CDR3 is 14 residues long. The CDR3 here is CASSEARGDQPQHF. The CDR3 coding sequence is TGTGCCAGCAGTGAAGCCCGGGGAGACCAGCCCCAGCATTTT.

This sequence joins TRBV18 and TRBJ1-4, with D perhaps matching TRBD1 (5 bases). V lost 4 bases, J lost 2 bases, and 5 bases lay in between. The CDR3 totals 13 residues. Germline V gene lookup returns CDR1 KGHSH and CDR2 LQKENI. The CDR3 bases are TGTGCCAGCTCACGACAGACTAATGAAAAACTGTTTTTT. This encodes CASSRQTNEKLFF.

V usage is TRBV4-2 and J usage is TRBJ2-1; 11 positions agree with TRBD2. The ends lost 1 base at V and 5 bases at J; junction bases unmatched: 4. The germline V gene has CDR1 LGHNA and CDR2 YNFKEQ. This CDR3 is 16 amino acids long. This CDR3 is CASSQVGTSGNNEQFF. The CDR3, as DNA: TGTGCCAGCAGCCAAGTCGGGACTAGCGGAAACAATGAGCAGTTCTTC.

The chain employs TRBV7-8 and TRBJ2-1; D might be TRBD2 (5 bases). Germline lookup yields CDR1 SGHVS and CDR2 FQNEAQ. The CDR3 consists of 13 residues. Trimming cost V 5 bases and J 4 bases, with 9 bases left between them. The CDR3 nucleotides read TGTGCCAGCAGCACCCGGGATTACAATGAGCAGTTCTTC. It is translated as CASSTRDYNEQFF.

J is TRBJ1-3 and V is TRBV19, with D possibly matching TRBD1 (5 bases). There are 14 residues in the CDR3. Germline CDR1 and CDR2: LNHDA and SQIVND (reference sequence). V lost 3 bases and J 3 bases, leaving 9 bases between the germline ends. The CDR3 loop reads CASSIGGLGNTIYF. The DNA of the CDR3 is TGTGCCAGTAGTATCGGGGGACTTGGAAACACCATATATTTT.

This chain connects TRBV18 to TRBJ1-1; 7 nucleotides agree with TRBD1. This CDR3 region has 15 residues. Germline V lookup: CDR1 KGHSH, CDR2 LQKENI. After removal of 3 bases from V and 1 base from J, the junction contained 5 bases not matched to a gene. The CDR3 DNA follows: TGTGCCAGCTCACCGACAGGGCCGGGGAACACTGAAGCTTTCTTT. It is translated as CASSPTGPGNTEAFF.

The J gene is TRBJ1-1, the V gene TRBV6-2 or TRBV6-3; 9 positions agree with TRBD1. V dropped 5 bases and J dropped 0; count of bases not matched to a gene: 10. The CDR3 is made up of 17 amino acids. From germline, CDR1 is MNHEY and CDR2 SVGEGT. The CDR3 region has the DNA TGTGCCAGCAGTAACGGACAGGGGACGATCATGAACACTGAAGCTTTCTTT. Protein product: CASSNGQGTIMNTEAFF.

The chain employs TRBV5-3 and TRBJ1-2; tentatively, D is TRBD1 (6 bases). TRBV5-3 is designated an ORF whose function remains uncertain. The V end lost 1 base, the J end lost 8 bases, and 12 bases lay between the germline ends. The CDR3 loop spans 13 amino acids. CDR3 sequence reads: CARSLIRGVGYTF. CDR3 nucleotide sequence: TGTGCCAGAAGCTTGATCAGGGGTGTAGGCTACACCTTC.

The chain joins TRBV2 to TRBJ1-5; no clear D gene. The CDR3 length is 12 residues. Germline loops: CDR1 SNHLY, CDR2 FYNNEI. V was clipped by 5 bases and J by 6 bases, with 8 bases between them. The CDR3, as DNA: TGTGCCAGCAGTTGGGAGGGTCAGCCCCAGCATTTT. Protein: CASSWEGQPQHF. The full variable domain, in which reference TRBV2 and TRBJ1-5 provide the parts outside the CDR3, is EPEVTQTPSHQVTQMGQEVILRCVPISNHLYFYWYRQILGQKVEFLVSFYNNEISEKSEIFDDQFSVERPDGSNFTLKIRSTKLEDSAMYFCASSWEGQPQHFGDGTRLSIL.

Notes on this clone: Relative to the germline gene, one junction end is altered; a read error may explain this. The chain carries TRBV11-2 and TRBJ1-1, with unresolved D. The CDR3 loop spans 13 amino acids. Germline CDR1 and CDR2: SGHAT and FQNNGV. CDR3 coding DNA: TGCTCCAGCAGCTTAGTAACGAACACTGCAGCTTTCTTT. Its translation: CSSSLVTNTAAFF.

The CDR3 loop is CSASLGIYEQYF. Written as DNA, the CDR3 is TGCAGTGCTAGTCTGGGGATTTACGAGCAGTACTTC. The V and J genes are TRBV20-1 and TRBJ2-7, with D hard to call. Germline CDR1 and CDR2: DFQATT and SNEGSKA (reference sequence). V was trimmed by 3 bases and J by 4 bases, leaving 10 bases between them. CDR3 length: 12 amino acids.